This T cell receptor beta chain derives from a study of CD8 T cells in ankylosing spondylitis. Notes on the study in general: The disease-linked clones had a CD8+ phenotype and low blood frequencies. The study looked at matched synovial fluid samples from ankylosing spondylitis patients. Disease-linked clones were reported to be significantly enriched there.

The germline V gene has CDR1 MRHNA and CDR2 SNTAGT. The CDR3 has 19 residues. With 5 bases clipped from V and 1 base from J, the junction kept 10 bases outside the gene matches. Ten or more counts support this clonotype. Its antigen is not known. Library preparation for TCR beta used quantitative 5'-RACE with molecular barcodes. In TCRdb, the 5' RACE reads were re-called with MiXCR into one record per CDR3 protein. The sample contains fewer than 250,000 distinct CDR3 sequences, more than 9% of which appear only once. V gene TRBV6-4 combines with J gene TRBJ2-2; 13 positions agree with TRBD2. The sample comprised blood, either unsorted or a sorted T cell fraction (not recorded which). The source is a male donor with ankylosing spondylitis or in good health (not recorded which). This CDR3 reads CASSHTSGRVLGNTGELFF. The CDR3 bases are TGTGCCAGCAGTCACACTAGCGGGAGGGTTTTAGGGAACACCGGGGAGCTGTTTTTT.